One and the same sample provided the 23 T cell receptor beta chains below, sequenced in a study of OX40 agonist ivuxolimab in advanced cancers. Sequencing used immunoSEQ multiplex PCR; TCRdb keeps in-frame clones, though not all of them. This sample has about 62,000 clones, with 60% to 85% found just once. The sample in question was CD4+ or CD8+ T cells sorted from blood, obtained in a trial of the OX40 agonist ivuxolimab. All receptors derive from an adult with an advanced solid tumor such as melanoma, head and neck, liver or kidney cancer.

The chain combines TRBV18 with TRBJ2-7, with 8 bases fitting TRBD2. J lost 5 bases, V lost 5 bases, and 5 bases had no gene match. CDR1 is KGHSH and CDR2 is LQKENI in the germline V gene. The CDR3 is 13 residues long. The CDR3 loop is CASSSGRIDEQYF. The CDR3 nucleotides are TGTGCCAGCTCAAGCGGGAGAATCGACGAGCAGTACTTC.

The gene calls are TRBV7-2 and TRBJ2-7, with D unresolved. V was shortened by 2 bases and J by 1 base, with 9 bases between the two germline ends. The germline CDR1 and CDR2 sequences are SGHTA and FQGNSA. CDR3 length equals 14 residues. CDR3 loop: CASSLYRQSYEQYF. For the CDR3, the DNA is TGTGCCAGCAGCTTATATAGGCAGTCCTACGAGCAGTACTTC.

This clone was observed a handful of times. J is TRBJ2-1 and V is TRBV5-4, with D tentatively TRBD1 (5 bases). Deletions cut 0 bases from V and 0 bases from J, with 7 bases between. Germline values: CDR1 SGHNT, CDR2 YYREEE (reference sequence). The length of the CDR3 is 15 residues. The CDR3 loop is CASSLDQGSYNEQFF. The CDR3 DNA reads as TGTGCCAGCAGCTTGGATCAGGGCTCCTACAATGAGCAGTTCTTC.

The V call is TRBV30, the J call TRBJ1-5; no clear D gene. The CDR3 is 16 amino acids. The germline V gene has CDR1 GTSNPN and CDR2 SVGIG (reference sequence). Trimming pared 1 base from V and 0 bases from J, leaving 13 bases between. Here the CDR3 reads CAWSGPRTYSNQPQHF. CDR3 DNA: TGTGCCTGGAGTGGACCCCGGACTTATAGCAATCAGCCCCAGCATTTT.

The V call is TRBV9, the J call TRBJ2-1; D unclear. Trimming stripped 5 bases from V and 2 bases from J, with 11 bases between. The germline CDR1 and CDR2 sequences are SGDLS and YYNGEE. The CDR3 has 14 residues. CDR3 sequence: CASSTSHPYNEQFF. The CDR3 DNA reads TGTGCCAGCAGTACGAGTCATCCCTACAATGAGCAGTTCTTC. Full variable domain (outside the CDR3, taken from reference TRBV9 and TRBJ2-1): DSGVTQTPKHLITATGQRVTLRCSPRSGDLSVYWYQQSLDQGLQFLIQYYNGEERAKGNILERFSAQQFPDLHSELNLSSLELGDSALYFCASSTSHPYNEQFFGPGTRLTVL.

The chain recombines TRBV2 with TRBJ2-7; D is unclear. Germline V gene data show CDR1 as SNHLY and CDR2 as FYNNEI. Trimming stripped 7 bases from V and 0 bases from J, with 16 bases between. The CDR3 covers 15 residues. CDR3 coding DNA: TGTGCCAGCATCACAGACATTAGCTACTCCTACGAGCAGTACTTC. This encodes CASITDISYSYEQYF.

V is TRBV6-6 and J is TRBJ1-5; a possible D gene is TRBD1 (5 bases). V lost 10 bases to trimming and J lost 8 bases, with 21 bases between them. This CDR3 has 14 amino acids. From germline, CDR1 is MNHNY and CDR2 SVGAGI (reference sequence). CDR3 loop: CATDRGTGKEPQHF. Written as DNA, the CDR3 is TGTGCCACGGACCGTGGGACGGGTAAGGAGCCCCAGCATTTT.

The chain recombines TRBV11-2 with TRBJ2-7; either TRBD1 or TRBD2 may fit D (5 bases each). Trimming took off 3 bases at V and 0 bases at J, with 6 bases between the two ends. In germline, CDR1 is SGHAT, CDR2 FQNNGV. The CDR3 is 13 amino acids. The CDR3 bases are TGTGCCAGCAGCTTGGGGGACTCCTACGAGCAGTACTTC. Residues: CASSLGDSYEQYF.

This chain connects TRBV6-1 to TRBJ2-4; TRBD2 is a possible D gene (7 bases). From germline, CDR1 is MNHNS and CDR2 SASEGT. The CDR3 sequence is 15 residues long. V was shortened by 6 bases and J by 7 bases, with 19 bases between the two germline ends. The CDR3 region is CASSGGLGWENIQYF. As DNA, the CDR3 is TGTGCCAGCAGCGGGGGGCTGGGGTGGGAGAACATTCAGTACTTC.

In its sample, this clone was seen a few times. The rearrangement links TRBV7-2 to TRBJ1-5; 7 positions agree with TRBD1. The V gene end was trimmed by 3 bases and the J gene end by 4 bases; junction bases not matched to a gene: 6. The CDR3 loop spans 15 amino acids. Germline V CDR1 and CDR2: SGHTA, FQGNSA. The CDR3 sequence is CASSLGTAPNQPQHF. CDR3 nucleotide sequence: TGTGCCAGCAGCTTGGGGACAGCACCAAATCAGCCCCAGCATTTT.

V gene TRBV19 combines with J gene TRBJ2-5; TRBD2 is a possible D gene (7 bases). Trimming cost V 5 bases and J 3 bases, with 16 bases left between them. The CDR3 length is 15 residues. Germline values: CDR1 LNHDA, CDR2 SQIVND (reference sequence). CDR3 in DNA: TGTGCCAGTAGTCGGGCAGGGGCGGGAGAAGAGACCCAGTACTTC. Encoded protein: CASSRAGAGEETQYF.

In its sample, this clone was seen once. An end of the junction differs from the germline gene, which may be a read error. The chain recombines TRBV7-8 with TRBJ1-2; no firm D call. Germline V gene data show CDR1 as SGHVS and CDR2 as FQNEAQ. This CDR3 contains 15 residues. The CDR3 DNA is TGTACCAGCGGCGCCGTGGTTGGTGGGGACTATGGCTACACCTTC. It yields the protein CTSGAVVGGDYGYTF.

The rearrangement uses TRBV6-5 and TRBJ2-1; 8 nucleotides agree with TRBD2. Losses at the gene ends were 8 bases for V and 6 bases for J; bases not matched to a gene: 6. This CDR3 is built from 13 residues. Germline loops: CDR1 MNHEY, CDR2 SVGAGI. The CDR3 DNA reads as TGTGCCAGCTGTAGCGGGACCTGCAATGAGCAGTTCTTC. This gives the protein CASCSGTCNEQFF.

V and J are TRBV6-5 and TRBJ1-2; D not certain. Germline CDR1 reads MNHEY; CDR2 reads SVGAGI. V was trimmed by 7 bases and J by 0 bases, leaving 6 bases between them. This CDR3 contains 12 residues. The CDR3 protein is CASNSANYGYTF. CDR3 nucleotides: TGTGCCAGCAACAGTGCTAACTATGGCTACACCTTC.

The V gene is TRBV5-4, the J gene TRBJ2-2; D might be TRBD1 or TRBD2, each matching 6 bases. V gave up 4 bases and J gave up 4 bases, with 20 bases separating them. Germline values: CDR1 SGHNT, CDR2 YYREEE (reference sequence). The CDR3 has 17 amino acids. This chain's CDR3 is CASSAEGGGQSTGELFF. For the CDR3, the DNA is TGTGCCAGCAGCGCCGAGGGGGGCGGGCAATCCACCGGGGAGCTGTTTTTT.

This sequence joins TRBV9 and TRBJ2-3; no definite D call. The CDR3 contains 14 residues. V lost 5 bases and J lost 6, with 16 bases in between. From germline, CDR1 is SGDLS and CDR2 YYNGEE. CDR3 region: CASRGPGPWDTQYF. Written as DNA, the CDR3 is TGTGCCAGCAGGGGTCCCGGGCCCTGGGATACGCAGTATTTT.

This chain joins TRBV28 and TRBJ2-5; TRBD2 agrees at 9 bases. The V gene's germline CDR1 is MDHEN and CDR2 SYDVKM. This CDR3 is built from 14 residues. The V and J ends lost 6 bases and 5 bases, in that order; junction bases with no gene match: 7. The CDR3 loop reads CASSPAGGRETQYF. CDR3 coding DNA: TGTGCCAGCAGCCCTGCGGGAGGGCGGGAGACCCAGTACTTC.

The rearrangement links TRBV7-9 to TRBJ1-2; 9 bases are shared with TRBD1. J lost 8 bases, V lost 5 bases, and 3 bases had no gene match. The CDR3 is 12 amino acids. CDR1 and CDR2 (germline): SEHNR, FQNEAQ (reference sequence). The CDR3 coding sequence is TGTGCCAGCAGCGGACAGGGGTTGGGCTACACCTTC. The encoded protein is CASSGQGLGYTF. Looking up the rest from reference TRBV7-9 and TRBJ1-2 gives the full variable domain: DTGVSQNPRHKITKRGQNVTFRCDPISEHNRLYWYRQTLGQGPEFLTYFQNEAQLEKSRLLSDRFSAERPKGSFSTLEIQRTEQGDSAMYLCASSGQGLGYTFGSGTRLTVV.

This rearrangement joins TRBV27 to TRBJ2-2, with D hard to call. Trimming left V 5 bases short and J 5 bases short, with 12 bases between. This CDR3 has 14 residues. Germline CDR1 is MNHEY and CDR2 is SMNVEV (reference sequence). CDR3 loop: CASSPLGLTGELFF. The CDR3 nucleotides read TGTGCCAGCAGTCCGCTCGGGCTGACCGGGGAGCTGTTTTTT.

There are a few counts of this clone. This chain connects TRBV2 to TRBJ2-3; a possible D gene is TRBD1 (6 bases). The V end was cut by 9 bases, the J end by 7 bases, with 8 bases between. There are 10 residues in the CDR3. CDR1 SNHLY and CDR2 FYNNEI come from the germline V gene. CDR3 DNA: TGTGCCAGGGGGGACAATACGCAGTATTTT. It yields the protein CARGDNTQYF. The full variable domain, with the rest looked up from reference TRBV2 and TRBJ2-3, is EPEVTQTPSHQVTQMGQEVILRCVPISNHLYFYWYRQILGQKVEFLVSFYNNEISEKSEIFDDQFSVERPDGSNFTLKIRSTKLEDSAMYFCARGDNTQYFGPGTRLTVL.

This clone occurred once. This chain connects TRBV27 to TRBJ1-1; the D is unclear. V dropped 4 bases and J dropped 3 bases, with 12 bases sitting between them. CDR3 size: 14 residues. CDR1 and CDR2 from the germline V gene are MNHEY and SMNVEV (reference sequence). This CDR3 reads CASSSGWADTEAFF. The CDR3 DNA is TGTGCCAGCAGTTCTGGATGGGCGGACACTGAAGCTTTCTTT.

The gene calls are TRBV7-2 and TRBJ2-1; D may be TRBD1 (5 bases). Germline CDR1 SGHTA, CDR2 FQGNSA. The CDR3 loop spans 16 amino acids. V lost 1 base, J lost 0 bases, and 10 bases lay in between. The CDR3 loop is CASSLGGERSYNEQFF. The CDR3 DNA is TGTGCCAGCAGCTTAGGGGGCGAGCGCTCCTACAATGAGCAGTTCTTC.

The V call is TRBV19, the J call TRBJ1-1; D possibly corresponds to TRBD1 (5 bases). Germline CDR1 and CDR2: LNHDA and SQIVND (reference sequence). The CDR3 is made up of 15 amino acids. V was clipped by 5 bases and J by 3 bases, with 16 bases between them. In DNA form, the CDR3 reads TGTGCCAGTAGTTGGGGGGAAGCCGGTCACACTGAAGCTTTCTTT. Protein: CASSWGEAGHTEAFF.